What follows describes a single T cell receptor (beta chain). Its recognized antigen is unknown. No base quality information exists; no much larger clone differs at one position. The data stem from a study of control samples from healthy donors and cancer patients (dated by TCRdb to between 2020 and 2021). The library relied on the immunoSEQ multiplex PCR assay. The table comes from immuneACCESS by way of TCRdb, which keeps in-frame sequences with V and J called. Part of the clones is missing from these tables; in studies checked, under half for an unresolved V gene and the rest for unknown reasons. This sample is represented by about 73,000 clones; about nine tenths of them were singletons. Over 15% of the sample rests with the top ten. Counted from cysteine to phenylalanine, this CDR3 has 13 amino acids. Just the 39-base CDR3 DNA is kept, in frame starting at base 1. The germline V gene encodes CDR1 SGHRS and CDR2 YFSETQ. V lost 3 bases and J lost 11 bases; the stretch between them is 14 bases long.

The source material was PBMCs. Rearrangement joined TRBV5-1 to TRBJ1-4; the D gene lacks a confident call. This clonotype originated in a man in his sixties with lung cancer. In nucleotides, the sequence is TGCGCCAGCAGCTCTCCGGGGTATGGGAAACTGTTTTTT. This codes for CASSSPGYGKLFF.